This TCR beta chain was recovered during a study of cytomegalovirus exposure and HLA in healthy donors. Points from the study as a whole: In presence/absence analyses, roughly uniform sequencing depth across donors was assumed. Reported findings show TCR beta sequences accurately forecast HLA-A and HLA-B alleles in most subjects.

The PCR made use of 60 Vbeta and 13 Jbeta primers. TCRdb keeps only in-frame clones here, not all; method: immunoSEQ multiplex PCR. The sample consists of about 130,000 clones, around 80% of them appearing once. The CDR3 consists of 13 residues. V gave up 1 base and J gave up 7 bases, with 8 bases separating them. Germline V gene data show CDR1 as SGHDN and CDR2 as FVKESK. Worth noting for this clone: What it binds is not known.

The chain has TRBV14 and TRBJ2-1; no clear D gene. The specimen was PBMCs. This TCR came from a man aged 30-40 years in good health and CMV-seropositive. CDR3: CASSQGVWNEQFF. CDR3 coding DNA: TGTGCCAGCAGCCAAGGAGTATGGAATGAGCAGTTCTTC.